This T cell receptor beta chain was identified in a study of blood T cell repertoires in COVID-19. Study at large: In each case, the material was cDNA or gDNA derived from T cells, B-cell-depleted T cells, or PBMCs.

V was pared by 5 bases and J by 2 bases, with 5 bases of the junction left unmatched. Germline assignment: CDR1 SGHRS and CDR2 YFSETQ. CDR3 size: 14 residues. Repertoires were generated with immunoSEQ multiplex PCR, while TCRdb's copy carries only in-frame clones and drops some. Of about 200,000 clones listed, over 75% are singletons. The sample comprised peripheral blood. The receptor was isolated from an elderly woman with acute or convalescent COVID-19. The rearrangement uses TRBV5-1 and TRBJ2-3; 7 bases map to TRBD1. CDR3: CASSRGQTTDTQYF. The CDR3 coding sequence is TGCGCCAGCAGTCGGGGACAGACCACAGATACGCAGTATTTT. The full variable domain, in which reference TRBV5-1 and TRBJ2-3 provide the parts outside the CDR3, is KAGVTQTPRYLIKTRGQQVTLSCSPISGHRSVSWYQQTPGQGLQFLFEYFSETQRNKGNFPGRFSGRQFSNSRSEMNVSTLELGDSALYLCASSRGQTTDTQYFGPGTRLTVL.